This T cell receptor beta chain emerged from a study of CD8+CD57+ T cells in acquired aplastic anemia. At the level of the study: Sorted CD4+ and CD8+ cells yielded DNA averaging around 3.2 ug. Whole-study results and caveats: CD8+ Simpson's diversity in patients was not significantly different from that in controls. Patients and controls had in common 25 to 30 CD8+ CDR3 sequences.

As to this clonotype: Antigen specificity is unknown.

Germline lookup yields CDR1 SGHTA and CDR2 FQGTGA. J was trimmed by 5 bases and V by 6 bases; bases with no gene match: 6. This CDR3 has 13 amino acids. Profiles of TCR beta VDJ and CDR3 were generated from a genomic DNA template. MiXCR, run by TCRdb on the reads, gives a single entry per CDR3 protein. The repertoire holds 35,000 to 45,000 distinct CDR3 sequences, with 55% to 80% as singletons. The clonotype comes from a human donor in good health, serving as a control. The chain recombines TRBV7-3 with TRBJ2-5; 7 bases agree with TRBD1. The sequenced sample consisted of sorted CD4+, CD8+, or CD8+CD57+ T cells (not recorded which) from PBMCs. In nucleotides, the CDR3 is TGTGCCAGCAGTTCACAGGGGTCCGAGACCCAGTACTTC. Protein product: CASSSQGSETQYF.